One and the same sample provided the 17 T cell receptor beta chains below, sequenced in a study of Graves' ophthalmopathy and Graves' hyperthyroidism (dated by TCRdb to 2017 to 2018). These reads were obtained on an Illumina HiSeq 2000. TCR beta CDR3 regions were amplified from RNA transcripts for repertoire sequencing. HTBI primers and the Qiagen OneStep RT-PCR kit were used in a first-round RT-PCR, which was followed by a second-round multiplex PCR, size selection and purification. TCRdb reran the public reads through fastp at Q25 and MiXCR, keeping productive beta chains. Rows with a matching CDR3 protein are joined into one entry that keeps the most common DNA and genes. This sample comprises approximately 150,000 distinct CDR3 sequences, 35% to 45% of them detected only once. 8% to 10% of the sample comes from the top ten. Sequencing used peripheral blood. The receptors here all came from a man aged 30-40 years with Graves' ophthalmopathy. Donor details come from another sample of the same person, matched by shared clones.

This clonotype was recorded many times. The CDR3 DNA reads TGTGCCAGTAGTACCAGACAGGGGGAAAATTTTTGGGAGCAGTACTTC. Translating gives CASSTRQGENFWEQYF. The chain is built from TRBV19 and TRBJ2-7; 9 bases line up with TRBD1. V lost 4 bases to trimming and J lost 7 bases; unmatched junction nucleotides: 14. The CDR3 has 16 residues. Germline lookup yields CDR1 LNHDA and CDR2 SQIVND (reference sequence).

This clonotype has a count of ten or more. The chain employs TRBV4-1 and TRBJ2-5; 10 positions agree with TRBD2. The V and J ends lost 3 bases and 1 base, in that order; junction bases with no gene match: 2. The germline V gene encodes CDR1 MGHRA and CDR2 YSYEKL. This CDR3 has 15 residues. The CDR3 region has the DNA TGCGCCAGCAGCCAGAGCGGGAGGGTCCAAGAGACCCAGTACTTC. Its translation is CASSQSGRVQETQYF.

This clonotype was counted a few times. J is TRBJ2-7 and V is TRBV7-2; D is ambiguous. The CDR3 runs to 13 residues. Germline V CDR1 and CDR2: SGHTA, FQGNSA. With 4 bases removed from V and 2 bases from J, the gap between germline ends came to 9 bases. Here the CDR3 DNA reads TGTGCCAGCAGCTCTTCACTCCCCTACGAGCAGTACTTC. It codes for CASSSSLPYEQYF.

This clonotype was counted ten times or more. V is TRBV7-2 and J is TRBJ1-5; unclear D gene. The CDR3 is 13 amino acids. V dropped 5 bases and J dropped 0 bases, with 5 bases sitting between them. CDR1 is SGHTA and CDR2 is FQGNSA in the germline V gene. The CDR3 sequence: CASSDISNQPQHF. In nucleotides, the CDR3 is TGTGCCAGCAGCGATATTAGCAATCAGCCCCAGCATTTT.

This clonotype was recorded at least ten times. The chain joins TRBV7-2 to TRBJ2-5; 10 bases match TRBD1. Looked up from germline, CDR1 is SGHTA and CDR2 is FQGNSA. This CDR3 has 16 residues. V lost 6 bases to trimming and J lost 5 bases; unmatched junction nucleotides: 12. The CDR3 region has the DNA TGTGCCAGCAGTAAACCGGGACAGGGGTCGATGGAGACCCAGTACTTC. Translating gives CASSKPGQGSMETQYF.

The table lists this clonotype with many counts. The CDR3 is CASSTRENTEAFF. The CDR3 coding sequence is TGTGCCAGCAGTACAAGGGAGAACACTGAAGCTTTCTTT. J is TRBJ1-1 and V is TRBV6-2 or TRBV6-3; D unresolved. The CDR3 has 13 amino acids. Germline V CDR1 and CDR2: MNHEY, SVGEGT. Trimming took 5 bases from V and 1 from J, leaving 8 bases between them.

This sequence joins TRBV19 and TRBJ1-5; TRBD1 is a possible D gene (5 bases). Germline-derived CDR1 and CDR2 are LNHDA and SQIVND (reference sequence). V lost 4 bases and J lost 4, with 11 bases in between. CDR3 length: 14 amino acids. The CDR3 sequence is CASSRRDGNQPQHF. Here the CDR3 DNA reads TGTGCCAGTAGTAGACGGGACGGTAATCAGCCCCAGCATTTT.

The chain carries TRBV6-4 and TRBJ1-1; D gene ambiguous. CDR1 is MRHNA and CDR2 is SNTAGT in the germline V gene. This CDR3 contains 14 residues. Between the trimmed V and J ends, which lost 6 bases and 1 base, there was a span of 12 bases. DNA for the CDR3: TGTGCCAGCAGGATAGACGGTCGGAACACTGAAGCTTTCTTT. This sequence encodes CASRIDGRNTEAFF.

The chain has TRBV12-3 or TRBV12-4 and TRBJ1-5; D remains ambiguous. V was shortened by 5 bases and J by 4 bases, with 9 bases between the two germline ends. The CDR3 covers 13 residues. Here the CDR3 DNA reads TGTGCCAGCAGTCGGGCGGAGAATCAGCCCCAGCATTTT. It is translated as CASSRAENQPQHF.

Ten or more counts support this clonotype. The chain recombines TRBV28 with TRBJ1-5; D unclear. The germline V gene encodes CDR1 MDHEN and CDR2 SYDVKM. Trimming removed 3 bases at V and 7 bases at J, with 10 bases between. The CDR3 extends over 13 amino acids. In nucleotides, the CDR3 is TGTGCCAGCAGTTTGAGCATATTGCAGCCCCAGCATTTT. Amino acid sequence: CASSLSILQPQHF.

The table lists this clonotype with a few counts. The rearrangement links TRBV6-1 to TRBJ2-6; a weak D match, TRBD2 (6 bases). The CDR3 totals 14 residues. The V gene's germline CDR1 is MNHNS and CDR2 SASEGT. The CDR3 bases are TGTGTGGCCGGGGAGGACTCGGGGGCCAACGTCCTGACTTTC. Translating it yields CVAGEDSGANVLTF.

The CDR3 here is CAISGGGETQYF. The CDR3, as DNA: TGTGCCATCAGTGGCGGAGGAGAGACCCAGTACTTC. The chain is built from TRBV10-3 and TRBJ2-5; tentatively, D is TRBD2 (5 bases). Germline V gene sequence: CDR1 ENHRY, CDR2 SYGVKD. With 4 bases removed from V and 4 bases from J, the gap between germline ends came to 7 bases. The CDR3 is made up of 12 amino acids.

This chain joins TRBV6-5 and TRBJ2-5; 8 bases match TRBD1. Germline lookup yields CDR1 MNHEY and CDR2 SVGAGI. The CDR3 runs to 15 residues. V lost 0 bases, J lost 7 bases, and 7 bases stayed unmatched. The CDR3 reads CASSYSRGTGGTQYF. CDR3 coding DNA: TGTGCCAGCAGTTACTCGAGGGGGACAGGTGGGACCCAGTACTTC.

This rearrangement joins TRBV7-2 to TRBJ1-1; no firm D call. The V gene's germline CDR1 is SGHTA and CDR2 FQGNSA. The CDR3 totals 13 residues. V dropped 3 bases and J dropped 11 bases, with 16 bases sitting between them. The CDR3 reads CASSFHRRMEAFF. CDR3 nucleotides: TGTGCCAGCAGCTTTCACCGTCGGATGGAGGCTTTCTTT.

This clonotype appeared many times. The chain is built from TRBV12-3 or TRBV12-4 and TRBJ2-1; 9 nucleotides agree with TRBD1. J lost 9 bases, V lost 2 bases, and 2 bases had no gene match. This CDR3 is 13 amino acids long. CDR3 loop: CASSLNRGREQFF. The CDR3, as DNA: TGTGCCAGCAGTTTAAACAGGGGGCGTGAGCAGTTCTTC.

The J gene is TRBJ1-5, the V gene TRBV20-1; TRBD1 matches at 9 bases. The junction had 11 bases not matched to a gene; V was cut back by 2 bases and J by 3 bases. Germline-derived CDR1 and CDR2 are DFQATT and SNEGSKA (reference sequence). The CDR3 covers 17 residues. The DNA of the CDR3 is TGCAGTGCTAGATCCCAAGAGGGACAGGGCCACAATCAGCCCCAGCATTTT. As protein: CSARSQEGQGHNQPQHF.

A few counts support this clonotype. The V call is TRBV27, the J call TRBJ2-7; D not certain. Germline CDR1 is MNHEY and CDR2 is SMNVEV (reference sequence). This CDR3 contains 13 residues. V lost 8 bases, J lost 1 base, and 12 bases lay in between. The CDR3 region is CASAIRASYEQYF. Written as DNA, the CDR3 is TGTGCCAGCGCTATAAGGGCTTCCTACGAGCAGTACTTC.